The 5 T cell receptor beta chains listed next were all sequenced from one sample in a study of blood T cell repertoires in COVID-19. Here immunoSEQ multiplex PCR was the method, and the copy in TCRdb shows in-frame clones only, minus some. The data show 120,000 or so clones, more than 60% seen once. The sequenced sample was peripheral blood. These receptors all stem from an older man with acute or convalescent COVID-19.

The genes are TRBV7-2 and TRBJ2-5; TRBD1 is a possible D gene (6 bases). Trimming removed 1 base at V and 5 bases at J, with 8 bases between. This CDR3 comprises 13 residues. The germline gives CDR1 SGHTA, CDR2 FQGNSA. The CDR3 loop reads CASSLGTVETQYF. The CDR3 DNA is TGTGCCAGCAGCTTAGGGACAGTCGAGACCCAGTACTTC.

A remark on this clone: This sample includes further DNA sequences coding for the same CDR3. The V call is TRBV7-2, the J call TRBJ1-5, with D unclear. This CDR3 is 15 amino acids long. CDR1 is SGHTA, CDR2 FQGNSA, per germline. The V gene lost 3 bases and the J gene lost 2 bases, with 11 bases spanning the gap. The CDR3: CASSFRTGGNQPQHF. The CDR3 DNA is TGTGCCAGCAGCTTTAGGACCGGGGGCAATCAGCCCCAGCATTTT.

In DNA, the CDR3 is TGTGCCAGCAGCCCCACCATTTCCATTCAGGGGGCGCCGGGCTACGAGCAGTACTTC. Its protein is CASSPTISIQGAPGYEQYF. V usage is TRBV5-4 and J usage is TRBJ2-7; TRBD1 matches at 8 bases. V was pared by 4 bases and J by 3 bases, with 21 bases of the junction left unmatched. The CDR3 consists of 19 residues. Germline values: CDR1 SGHNT, CDR2 YYREEE (reference sequence).

The chain is built from TRBV30 and TRBJ2-7, with 8 bases identical to TRBD1. Germline V gene lookup returns CDR1 GTSNPN and CDR2 SVGIG (reference sequence). This CDR3 is 13 amino acids long. J gave up 4 bases and V 3 bases, and 5 bases lay outside the gene matches. Here the CDR3 reads CAWRSGQDYEQYF. The CDR3, as DNA: TGTGCCTGGAGGTCGGGACAGGATTACGAGCAGTACTTC.

This chain links TRBV5-1 with TRBJ2-2; 8 bases align to TRBD1. With V trimmed by 5 bases and J by 3 bases, 6 bases remained unmatched. The CDR3 runs to 15 residues. The germline gives CDR1 SGHRS, CDR2 YFSETQ. The CDR3 here is CASREDRVYTGELFF. In nucleotides, the CDR3 is TGCGCCAGCAGGGAGGACAGGGTGTACACCGGGGAGCTGTTTTTT.